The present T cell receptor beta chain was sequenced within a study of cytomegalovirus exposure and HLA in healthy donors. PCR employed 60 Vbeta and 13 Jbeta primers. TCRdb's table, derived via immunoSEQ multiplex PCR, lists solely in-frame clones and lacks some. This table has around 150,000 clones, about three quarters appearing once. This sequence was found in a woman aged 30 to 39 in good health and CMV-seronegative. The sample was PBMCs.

The CDR3 here is CASSPLPGSSYNEQFF. In DNA, the CDR3 is TGTGCCAGCTCACCACTCCCAGGAAGCTCCTACAATGAGCAGTTCTTC. This chain uses TRBV18 with TRBJ2-1; D gene uncertain. Germline CDR1 reads KGHSH; CDR2 reads LQKENI. Trimming took 1 base from V and 0 from J, leaving 10 bases between them. The CDR3 contains 16 residues.